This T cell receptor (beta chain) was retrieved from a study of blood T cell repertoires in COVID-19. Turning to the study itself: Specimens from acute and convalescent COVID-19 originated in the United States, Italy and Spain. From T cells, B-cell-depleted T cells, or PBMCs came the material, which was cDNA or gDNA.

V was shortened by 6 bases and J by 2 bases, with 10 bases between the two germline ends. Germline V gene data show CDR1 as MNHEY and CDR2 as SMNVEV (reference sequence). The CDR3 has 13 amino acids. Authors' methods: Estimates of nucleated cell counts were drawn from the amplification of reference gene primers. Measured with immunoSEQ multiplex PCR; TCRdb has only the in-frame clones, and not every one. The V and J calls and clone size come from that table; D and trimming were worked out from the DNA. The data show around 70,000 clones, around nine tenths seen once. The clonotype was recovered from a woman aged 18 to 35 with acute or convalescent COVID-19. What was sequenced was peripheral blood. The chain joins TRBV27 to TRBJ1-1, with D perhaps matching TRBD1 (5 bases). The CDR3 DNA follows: TGTGCCAGCAGGGACACGGAAAACACTGAAGCTTTCTTT. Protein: CASRDTENTEAFF.